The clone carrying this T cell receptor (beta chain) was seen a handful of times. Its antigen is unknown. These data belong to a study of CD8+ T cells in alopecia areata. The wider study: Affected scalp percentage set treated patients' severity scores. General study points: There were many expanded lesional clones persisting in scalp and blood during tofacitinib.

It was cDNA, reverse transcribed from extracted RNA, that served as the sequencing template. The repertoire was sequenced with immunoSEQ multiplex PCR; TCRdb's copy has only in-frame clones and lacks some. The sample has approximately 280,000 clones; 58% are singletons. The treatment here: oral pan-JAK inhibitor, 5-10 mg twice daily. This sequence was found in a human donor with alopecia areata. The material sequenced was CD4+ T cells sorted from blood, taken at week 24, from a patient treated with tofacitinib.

The DNA for the CDR3 is TGTGCCATCAGGGTAAAGACCGGGGAGCTGTTTTTT. Its protein product is CAIRVKTGELFF. The chain links TRBV10-3 to TRBJ2-2; D ambiguous. Deletions cut 6 bases from V and 5 bases from J, with 7 bases between. CDR1 and CDR2 from the germline V gene are ENHRY and SYGVKD. This CDR3 is built from 12 residues.